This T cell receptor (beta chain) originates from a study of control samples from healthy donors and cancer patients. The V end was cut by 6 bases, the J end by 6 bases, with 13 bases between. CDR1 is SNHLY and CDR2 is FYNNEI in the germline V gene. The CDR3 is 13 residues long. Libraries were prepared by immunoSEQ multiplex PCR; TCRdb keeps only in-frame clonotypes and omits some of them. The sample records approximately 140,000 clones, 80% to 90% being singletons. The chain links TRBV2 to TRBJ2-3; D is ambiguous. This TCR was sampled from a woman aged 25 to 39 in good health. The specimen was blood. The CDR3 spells CASSATPRDTQYF. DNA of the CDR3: TGTGCCAGCAGCGCCACCCCAAGGGATACGCAGTATTTT.